This TCR beta chain was recovered during a study of early T cells in non-severe SARS-CoV-2 infection. Study results and caveats: VDJdb-based matching was biased toward anti-spike CD8 responses and missed private and CD4 specificities.

On this clonotype: Its antigen is currently unknown.

V shed 1 base and J shed 9 bases, with 10 bases lying between them. CDR1 and CDR2 (germline): MGHRA, YSYEKL. The CDR3 is 13 residues long. Using its own MiXCR run on the 5' RACE reads, TCRdb lists one record per CDR3 protein. The data hold under 70,000 distinct CDR3 sequences, with about an eighth observed a single time. Sequences were obtained from whole blood. The V and J genes are TRBV4-1 and TRBJ2-1, with D unresolved. The TCR was taken from an adult who was a healthcare worker with PCR-confirmed SARS-CoV-2 infection or an uninfected control (not recorded which). The CDR3 here is CASSQGEGGEQFF. In DNA, the CDR3 is TGCGCCAGCAGCCAAGGGGAAGGCGGTGAGCAGTTCTTC.